The clone carrying this T cell receptor beta chain was seen only once. This entry comes from a study of blood T cell repertoires in COVID-19. Overall study context: Specimens from acute and convalescent COVID-19 originated in the United States, Italy and Spain. Sources were T cells, B-cell-depleted T cells, or PBMCs; the material itself was cDNA or gDNA.

Original processing notes: Amplification of reference gene primers provided the estimated nucleated cell counts. Profiling relied on immunoSEQ multiplex PCR, and the TCRdb table lists in-frame clones only, not all of them. V, J and clone size were drawn from that table, and D and trimming were deduced from the DNA. Found here are under 250,000 clones, roughly 85% of them singletons; the top ten hold roughly 2.6%. The germline CDR1 and CDR2 sequences are SGHRS and YFSETQ. V gave up 4 bases and J gave up 4 bases, with 15 bases separating them. The CDR3 has 15 amino acids. The specimen sequenced was peripheral blood. The chain carries TRBV5-1 and TRBJ1-3; D unclear. The receptor comes from a woman between 35 and 50 years old with active or convalescent COVID-19. CDR3 protein: CASSPGATRGNTIYF. The CDR3 DNA reads TGCGCCAGCAGCCCCGGCGCGACTAGGGGAAACACCATATATTTT.